This record looks at one TCR beta chain sequence and its context. It has no known antigen specificity. No base quality information exists; no much larger clone differs at one position. The CDR3 measures 15 amino acids from cysteine to phenylalanine. The entry retains the CDR3 DNA only, 45 bases that are in frame from base 1. Via the germline V gene, CDR1 is SGHTA and CDR2 FQGNSA. V and J are trimmed by 1 base and 4 bases, and the gene matches miss 4 bases of the junction. This entry comes from a study of T cell changes during pregnancy in multiple sclerosis (dated by TCRdb to the late 2010s). Concerning the study at large: The study looked at changes in the T cell repertoire across pregnancy in women with multiple sclerosis.

Library preparation employed the immunoSEQ multiplex PCR assay. TCRdb holds this immuneACCESS table with in-frame rearrangements only. Some clones are missing; in checked studies, unresolved V genes explain under half, and the rest has no known cause. In this sample the table shows about 60,000 clones, about 89% of which occur a single time. The biggest ten clones account for 0.76% of the sample. The sequence derives from a female donor with multiple sclerosis, enrolled in a pregnancy study. Specimen: CD4+ T cells from peripheral blood mononuclear cells, collected in the first trimester of pregnancy. The rearranged chain carries TRBV7-2 and TRBJ2-3, with 8 bases in between that match TRBD2. The DNA sequence follows: TGTGCCAGCAGCTTAGGCGGGACTAGTTCAGATACGCAGTATTTT. This encodes CASSLGGTSSDTQYF.